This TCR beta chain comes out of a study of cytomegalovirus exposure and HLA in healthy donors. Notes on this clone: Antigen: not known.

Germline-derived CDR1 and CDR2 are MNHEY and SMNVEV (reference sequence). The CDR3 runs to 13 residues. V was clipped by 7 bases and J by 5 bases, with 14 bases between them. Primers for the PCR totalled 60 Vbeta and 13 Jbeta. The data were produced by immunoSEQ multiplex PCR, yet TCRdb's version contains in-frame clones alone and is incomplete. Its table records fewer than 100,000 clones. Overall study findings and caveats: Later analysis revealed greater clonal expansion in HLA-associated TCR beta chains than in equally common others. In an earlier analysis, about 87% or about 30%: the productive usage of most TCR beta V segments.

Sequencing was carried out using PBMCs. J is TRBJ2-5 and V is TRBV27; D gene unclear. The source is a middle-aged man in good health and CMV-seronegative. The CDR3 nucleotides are TGTGCCAGCATGATCCCGGTCCCCGAGACCCAGTACTTC. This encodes CASMIPVPETQYF.